The sequence of this T cell receptor beta chain was determined in a study of T cell repertoires in cytomegalovirus infection. Study-level background: Public TCR beta signatures were indicative of both CMV infection and a matching HLA type.

Of note for this clonotype: Antigen unknown. At one end the junction does not follow the germline gene, possibly because of a read error.

CDR1 and CDR2 (germline): SGHVS, FQNEAQ. The CDR3 consists of 13 residues. Study findings and constraints: Cumulative public TCR beta family frequency identified carriers of CMV plus the relevant HLA. In two of eight donors, the top clonotype was HLA-C-restricted CMV-specific.

TCRdb recomputed calls from the reads with MiXCR, one row per CDR3 protein. The table includes approximately 400,000 distinct CDR3 sequences, approximately 32% detected once. The sequenced sample consisted of PBMCs. This receptor was taken from a human donor in good health (CMV status not recorded). Some clones in this sample may be carry-over from other donors' samples. V gene TRBV7-8 combines with J gene TRBJ1-1; TRBD1 aligns across 9 bases. DNA for the CDR3: TGTGCCAGCTGCTTGGACAGGGGCACCGAAGCGTTCTTT. It codes for CASCLDRGTEAFF.